The rows below give T cell receptor beta chains drawn from one sample of a study of blood T cell repertoires in COVID-19. TCRdb's table, derived via immunoSEQ multiplex PCR, lists solely in-frame clones and lacks some. The sample contains about 88,000 clones, roughly nine tenths of which appear only once. Sequenced material: peripheral blood. These receptors all come from a male donor with acute or convalescent COVID-19. The CDR3 runs from the conserved cysteine through the conserved F or W. The order of the fields is V gene, clone size, D gene, J gene, CDR3 protein, CDR3 DNA. A D gene is named only where the DNA matches it firmly. Clone sizes are given selectively: once, few, many, or a class where the clone is expanded.

v_gene: TRBV6-4; abundance: NA; d_gene: NA; j_gene: TRBJ2-2; CDR3aa: CASSDVGRGELFF; CDR3nt: TGTGCCAGCAGTGACGTGGGGCGAGGGGAGCTGTTTTTT
v_gene: TRBV19; abundance: NA; d_gene: TRBD1; j_gene: TRBJ1-1; CDR3aa: CASSLLSGGTEAFF; CDR3nt: TGTGCCAGTAGTTTACTCTCAGGGGGCACTGAAGCTTTCTTT
v_gene: TRBV18; abundance: NA; d_gene: NA; j_gene: TRBJ2-3; CDR3aa: CASSPYSDTQYF; CDR3nt: TGTGCCAGCTCACCATATTCAGATACGCAGTATTTT
v_gene: TRBV6-5; abundance: NA; d_gene: TRBD2; j_gene: TRBJ2-2; CDR3aa: CASSLRTSDTGELFF; CDR3nt: TGTGCCAGCAGTCTTAGGACTAGCGACACCGGGGAGCTGTTTTTT
v_gene: TRBV28; abundance: few; d_gene: TRBD1; j_gene: TRBJ1-6; CDR3aa: CASRTGQGDNSPLHF; CDR3nt: TGTGCCAGCAGGACCGGACAGGGGGATAATTCACCCCTCCACTTT
v_gene: TRBV9; abundance: once; d_gene: NA; j_gene: TRBJ2-2; CDR3aa: CASSVIPSPRDTGELFF; CDR3nt: TGTGCCAGCAGCGTAATCCCCTCTCCGCGGGACACCGGGGAGCTGTTTTTT
v_gene: TRBV2; abundance: NA; d_gene: TRBD2; j_gene: TRBJ2-5; CDR3aa: CASIRDYQETQYF; CDR3nt: TGTGCCAGCATCCGGGACTATCAAGAGACCCAGTACTTC
v_gene: TRBV5-1; abundance: NA; d_gene: NA; j_gene: TRBJ1-1; CDR3aa: CASSSTGRGGLNTEAFF; CDR3nt: TGCGCCAGCAGCTCCACGGGGAGGGGGGGCCTAAACACTGAAGCTTTCTTT
v_gene: TRBV6-5; abundance: NA; d_gene: TRBD1; j_gene: TRBJ1-4; CDR3aa: CASSFDREDEKLFF; CDR3nt: TGTGCCAGCAGTTTCGACAGGGAGGATGAAAAACTGTTTTTT
v_gene: TRBV14; abundance: NA; d_gene: NA; j_gene: TRBJ2-3; CDR3aa: CASSQDLSTQYF; CDR3nt: TGTGCCAGCAGCCAAGATCTAAGTACGCAGTATTTT
v_gene: TRBV9; abundance: NA; d_gene: TRBD1; j_gene: TRBJ2-7; CDR3aa: CASSTGTGAEQYF; CDR3nt: TGTGCCAGCAGCACCGGGACAGGGGCCGAGCAGTACTTC
v_gene: TRBV15; abundance: NA; d_gene: TRBD1; j_gene: TRBJ2-7; CDR3aa: CATAWDRGSYEQYF; CDR3nt: TGTGCCACCGCTTGGGACAGGGGGTCCTACGAGCAGTACTTC
v_gene: TRBV6-5; abundance: NA; d_gene: TRBD1; j_gene: TRBJ1-1; CDR3aa: CASRTGVNTEAFF; CDR3nt: TGTGCCAGCCGGACAGGGGTGAACACTGAAGCTTTCTTT
v_gene: TRBV28; abundance: NA; d_gene: TRBD2; j_gene: TRBJ2-3; CDR3aa: CASSLGGGGNTQYF; CDR3nt: TGTGCCAGCAGTTTAGGCGGGGGGGGTAATACGCAGTATTTT